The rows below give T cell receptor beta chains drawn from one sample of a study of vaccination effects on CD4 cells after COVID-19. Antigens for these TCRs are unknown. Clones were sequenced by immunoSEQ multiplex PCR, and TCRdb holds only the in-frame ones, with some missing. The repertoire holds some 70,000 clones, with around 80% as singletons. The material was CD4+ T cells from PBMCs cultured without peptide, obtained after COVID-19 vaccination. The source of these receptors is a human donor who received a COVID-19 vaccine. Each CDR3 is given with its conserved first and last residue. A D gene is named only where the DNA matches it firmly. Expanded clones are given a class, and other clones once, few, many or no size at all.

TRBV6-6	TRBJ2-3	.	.	TGTGCCAGCAGTTACGACAGGACGGAATCCACAGATACGCAGTATTTT	CASSYDRTESTDTQYF
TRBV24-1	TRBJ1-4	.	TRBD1	TGTGCCACCAGTGCCCCCCCGGGACAGGGCATTAATGAAAAACTGTTTTTT	CATSAPPGQGINEKLFF
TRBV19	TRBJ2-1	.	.	TGTGCCAGTAGTATCGGCGTGGAGGTCAATGAGCAGTTCTTC	CASSIGVEVNEQFF
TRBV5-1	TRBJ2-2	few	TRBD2	TGCGCCAGCAGCTTGGCGCGGGGGGGCTCCGGGGAGCTGTTTTTT	CASSLARGGSGELFF
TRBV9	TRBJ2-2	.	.	TGTGCCAGCAGCGTAGTACAGAACACCGGGGAGCTGTTTTTT	CASSVVQNTGELFF
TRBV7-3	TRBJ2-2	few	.	TGTGCCAGCAGCGAATATCTAATACAGAACACCGGGGAGCTGTTTTTT	CASSEYLIQNTGELFF
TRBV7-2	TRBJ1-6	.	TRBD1	TGTGCCAGCAGCTTAGAGAGGACAGGGTCCTATAATTCACCCCTCCACTTT	CASSLERTGSYNSPLHF
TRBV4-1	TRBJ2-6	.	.	TGCGCCAGCAGTCAACTAGACATGATTCCCTCTGGGGCCAACGTCCTGACTTTC	CASSQLDMIPSGANVLTF
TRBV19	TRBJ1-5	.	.	TGTGCCAGTACTGTTCTAGGGGAACCCTTTAATCAGCCCCAGCATTTT	CASTVLGEPFNQPQHF
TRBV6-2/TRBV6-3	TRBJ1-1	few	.	TGTGCCAGCAGTCCAAGGATGTTGGACACTGAAGCTTTCTTT	CASSPRMLDTEAFF
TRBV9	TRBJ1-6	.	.	TGTGCCAGCAGCTCCGTTTCCTCCTATAATTCACCCCTCCACTTT	CASSSVSSYNSPLHF
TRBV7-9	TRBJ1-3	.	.	TGTGCCAGCAGAGTCGGCGACGGCCAGCTCTCTGGAAACACCATATATTTT	CASRVGDGQLSGNTIYF